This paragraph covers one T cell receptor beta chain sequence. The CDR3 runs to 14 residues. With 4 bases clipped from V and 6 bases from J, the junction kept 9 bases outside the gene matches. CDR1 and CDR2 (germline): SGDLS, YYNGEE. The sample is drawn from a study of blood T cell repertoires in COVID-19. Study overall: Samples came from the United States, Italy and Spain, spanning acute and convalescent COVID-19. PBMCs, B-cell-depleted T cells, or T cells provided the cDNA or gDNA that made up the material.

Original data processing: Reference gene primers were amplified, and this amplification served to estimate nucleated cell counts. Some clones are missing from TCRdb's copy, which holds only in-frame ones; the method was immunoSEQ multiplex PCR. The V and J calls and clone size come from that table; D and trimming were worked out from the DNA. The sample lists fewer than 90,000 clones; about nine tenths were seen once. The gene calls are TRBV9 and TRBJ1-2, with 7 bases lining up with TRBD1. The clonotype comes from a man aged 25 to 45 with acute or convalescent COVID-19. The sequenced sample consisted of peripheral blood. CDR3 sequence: CASSPRQGDDGYTF. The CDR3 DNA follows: TGTGCCAGCAGCCCCCGACAGGGTGATGATGGCTACACCTTC. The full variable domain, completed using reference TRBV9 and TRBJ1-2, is DSGVTQTPKHLITATGQRVTLRCSPRSGDLSVYWYQQSLDQGLQFLIQYYNGEERAKGNILERFSAQQFPDLHSELNLSSLELGDSALYFCASSPRQGDDGYTFGSGTRLTVV.